This T cell receptor beta chain was sequenced in a study of blood T cell repertoires in COVID-19. Study details: T cells, B-cell-depleted T cells, or PBMCs provided the cDNA or gDNA that served as material.

V was clipped by 4 bases and J by 1 base, with 11 bases between them. The CDR3 has 14 amino acids. The V gene's germline CDR1 is SGHDT and CDR2 YYEEEE. Assay used: immunoSEQ multiplex PCR; TCRdb lists only in-frame clones, some missing. There are over 40,000 clones in the sample; more than 80% occur only once, and 16% lies in the top ten. The sample was peripheral blood. The clonotype comes from a man aged 40-50 years with acute or convalescent COVID-19. The rearrangement joins TRBV5-6 to TRBJ1-1; possible D gene TRBD1, 6 bases. The CDR3, as DNA: TGTGCCAGCAGCGGAAGGGGGAGGAACACTGAAGCTTTCTTT. Its translation: CASSGRGRNTEAFF.